A single sample gave rise to the 15 T cell receptor beta chains below, sequenced in a study of cytomegalovirus exposure and HLA in healthy donors. The table came from immunoSEQ multiplex PCR; TCRdb's copy has only in-frame clones and leaves some out. The data hold tens of thousands of clones, with 85% to 95% observed a single time. The sample consisted of PBMCs. These receptors all come from a man younger than 35 in good health and CMV-seronegative.

The chain employs TRBV20-1 and TRBJ1-2; D unclear. Germline CDR1 and CDR2: DFQATT and SNEGSKA (reference sequence). The CDR3 consists of 11 residues. Trimming left V 5 bases short and J 7 bases short, with 11 bases between. DNA of the CDR3: TGCAGTGCTGCCCCACTTCTTGGCTACACCTTC. Translation: CSAAPLLGYTF.

The chain employs TRBV7-2 and TRBJ2-1, with D perhaps TRBD2 (5 bases). V was shortened by 3 bases and J by 9 bases, with 12 bases between the two germline ends. The CDR3 is 13 amino acids. Germline CDR1 and CDR2: SGHTA and FQGNSA. The CDR3: CASSLRVDVEQFF. CDR3 nucleotides: TGTGCCAGCAGCTTGCGGGTGGATGTTGAGCAGTTCTTC.

The chain has TRBV6-5 and TRBJ2-7; 10 bases fit TRBD1. The CDR3 loop spans 14 amino acids. CDR1 is MNHEY, CDR2 SVGAGI, per germline. With V trimmed by 0 bases and J by 6 bases, 2 bases remained unmatched. CDR3 coding DNA: TGTGCCAGCAGTTACTCGACAGGGGGCCGCGAGCAGTACTTC. Its translation: CASSYSTGGREQYF.

The chain uses TRBV7-9 and TRBJ1-2; tentative D call: TRBD1 (5 bases). The CDR3 runs 15 residues. Germline V gives CDR1 SEHNR, CDR2 FQNEAQ (reference sequence). With 7 bases removed from V and 0 bases from J, the gap between germline ends came to 15 bases. CDR3 nucleotides: TGTGCCAGCATCCCGATACCGGGGGCTAACTATGGCTACACCTTC. This gives the protein CASIPIPGANYGYTF.

A note on this clone: In the same sample, other DNA sequences code for this CDR3. The chain uses TRBV25-1 and TRBJ2-5, with D perhaps matching TRBD2 (5 bases). Deletions cut 3 bases from V and 5 bases from J, with 13 bases between. Germline V gives CDR1 MGHDK, CDR2 SYGVNS. This CDR3 is built from 14 residues. The CDR3, as DNA: TGTGCCAGCAGTGAGCGGACTTTCCACGAGACCCAGTACTTC. This translates into CASSERTFHETQYF. The variable domain in full, completed from reference TRBV25-1 and TRBJ2-5, reads EADIYQTPRYLVIGTGKKITLECSQTMGHDKMYWYQQDPGMELHLIHYSYGVNSTEKGDLSSESTVSRIRTEHFPLTLESARPSHTSQYLCASSERTFHETQYFGPGTRLLVL.

The J gene is TRBJ2-2, the V gene TRBV7-9; D is possibly TRBD2 (6 bases). The CDR3 is 12 residues long. Trimming took 6 bases from V and 7 from J, leaving 9 bases between them. Germline V CDR1 and CDR2: SEHNR, FQNEAQ (reference sequence). DNA of the CDR3: TGTGCCAGCAGACTGGAGGGCGGGGAGCTGTTTTTT. Amino acid sequence: CASRLEGGELFF. Drawing the rest from reference TRBV7-9 and TRBJ2-2, the complete variable domain is DTGVSQNPRHKITKRGQNVTFRCDPISEHNRLYWYRQTLGQGPEFLTYFQNEAQLEKSRLLSDRFSAERPKGSFSTLEIQRTEQGDSAMYLCASRLEGGELFFGEGSRLTVL.

The V call is TRBV11-3, the J call TRBJ2-5; TRBD2 agrees at 11 bases. Germline CDR1 is SGHNT and CDR2 is YENEEA. The CDR3 loop spans 15 amino acids. The trim removed 6 bases at V and 5 bases at J, leaving 8 bases unmatched. The CDR3 loop is CASSPTSGSYETQYF. The CDR3 DNA follows: TGTGCCAGCAGTCCCACTAGCGGGAGTTACGAGACCCAGTACTTC.

V and J are TRBV5-1 and TRBJ1-1; maybe TRBD1 (5 bases). The CDR3 runs to 15 residues. Trimming took off 0 bases at V and 1 base at J, with 10 bases between the two ends. Per germline, CDR1 SGHRS and CDR2 YFSETQ. Here the CDR3 reads CASSLVGGSNTEAFF. In DNA form, the CDR3 reads TGCGCCAGCAGCTTGGTCGGGGGATCGAACACTGAAGCTTTCTTT.

This chain uses TRBV7-9 with TRBJ2-1; 13 positions match TRBD2. The CDR3 extends over 15 amino acids. The germline V gene encodes CDR1 SEHNR and CDR2 FQNEAQ (reference sequence). With V trimmed by 6 bases and J by 9 bases, 8 bases remained unmatched. CDR3 DNA: TGTGCCAGCAGTTCGACTAGCGGGAGGTCGGGTGAGCAGTTCTTC. Translating gives CASSSTSGRSGEQFF.

The chain couples TRBV5-6 to TRBJ2-1; 9 positions agree with TRBD2. V shed 2 bases, J shed 7 bases, and the junction held 10 bases outside the gene matches. Germline V gives CDR1 SGHDT, CDR2 YYEEEE. The CDR3 totals 16 residues. CDR3 DNA sequence: TGTGCCAGCAGCTTAATTCCGGGACTAGCAGGGAATGAGCAGTTCTTC. Amino acids: CASSLIPGLAGNEQFF.

The V call is TRBV5-1, the J call TRBJ2-5, with D perhaps matching TRBD2 (5 bases). This CDR3 region has 17 residues. Deletions cut 2 bases from V and 5 bases from J, with 22 bases between. The V gene's germline CDR1 is SGHRS and CDR2 YFSETQ. The CDR3 sequence is CASSLALSRGLLETQYF. DNA for the CDR3: TGCGCCAGCAGCTTAGCACTCTCTAGAGGGCTGCTGGAGACCCAGTACTTC.

The chain uses TRBV6-5 and TRBJ2-1; 7 positions agree with TRBD2. V was clipped by 2 bases and J by 8 bases; unmatched bases: 6. Germline V gene data show CDR1 as MNHEY and CDR2 as SVGAGI. The CDR3 has 14 amino acids. Written as DNA, the CDR3 is TGTGCCAGCAGTTACCAGACTAGCTTTGATGAGCAGTTCTTC. Protein product: CASSYQTSFDEQFF.

The chain combines TRBV19 with TRBJ1-1; D is possibly TRBD1 (6 bases). CDR3 length: 12 residues. V was clipped by 4 bases and J by 8 bases, with 11 bases between them. Germline lookup yields CDR1 LNHDA and CDR2 SQIVND (reference sequence). The CDR3, as DNA: TGTGCCAGTAGTAAGGGGACATCCGAAGCTTTCTTT. Translated: CASSKGTSEAFF.

The rearrangement uses TRBV11-3 and TRBJ1-3, with TRBD1 as a possible D gene (6 bases). V gave up 5 bases and J gave up 4 bases, with 15 bases separating them. Germline V gene sequence: CDR1 SGHNT, CDR2 YENEEA. The CDR3 length is 15 residues. CDR3: CASSPVWGTGNTIYF. DNA for the CDR3: TGTGCCAGCAGCCCAGTATGGGGGACAGGAAACACCATATATTTT.

In this sample, this clone turned up once. J is TRBJ1-1 and V is TRBV11-1; TRBD1 is a possible D gene (5 bases). This CDR3 spans 14 amino acids. From germline, CDR1 is SGHAT and CDR2 FQDESV (reference sequence). V was cut by 8 bases and J by 0 bases, with 13 bases left in between. The CDR3: CASLGGSLNTEAFF. In DNA form, the CDR3 reads TGTGCCAGCTTGGGGGGGAGCTTGAACACTGAAGCTTTCTTT.